These T cell receptor beta chains were read from a single sample in a study of sequential checkpoint blockade in melanoma. Produced via immunoSEQ multiplex PCR; TCRdb's table is partial and in-frame only. The table shows some 9,400 clones, with around three fifths occurring only once. This specimen consisted of CD8+ T cells sorted from blood (inferred from file names), obtained from a patient given nivolumab and ipilimumab in sequence. The origin of the receptors is a human donor with melanoma. CDR3s include the opening cysteine and the closing phenylalanine or tryptophan. D genes are given only for firm matches. Part of the rows lack a size; the others show once, few, many or a class for expanded clones.

v_gene: TRBV4-1; len: 13; d_gene: .; abundance: few; j_gene: TRBJ2-6; CDR3aa: CASSLVGANVLTF; CDR3nt: TGCGCCAGCAGCCTAGTAGGGGCCAACGTCCTGACTTTC
v_gene: TRBV6-1; len: 17; d_gene: TRBD1; abundance: .; j_gene: TRBJ2-7; CDR3aa: CASSGRYMDRETYEQYF; CDR3nt: TGTGCCAGCAGTGGAAGGTATATGGACAGGGAGACCTACGAGCAGTACTTC
v_gene: TRBV4-2; len: 12; d_gene: TRBD1; abundance: few; j_gene: TRBJ2-7; CDR3aa: CASSYDRVEQYF; CDR3nt: TGTGCCAGCAGCTATGACAGGGTCGAGCAGTACTTC
v_gene: TRBV9; len: 13; d_gene: TRBD1; abundance: .; j_gene: TRBJ1-2; CDR3aa: CASTLGQDYGYTF; CDR3nt: TGTGCCAGCACCCTCGGACAGGACTATGGCTACACCTTC
v_gene: TRBV30; len: 16; d_gene: .; abundance: few; j_gene: TRBJ2-2; CDR3aa: CAWSVGWQGNTGELFF; CDR3nt: TGTGCCTGGAGTGTAGGGTGGCAGGGGAACACCGGGGAGCTGTTTTTT
v_gene: TRBV5-1; len: 15; d_gene: .; abundance: .; j_gene: TRBJ1-4; CDR3aa: CASSLAGPRGKKLFF; CDR3nt: TGCGCCAGCAGCTTGGCGGGACCCCGCGGGAAAAAACTGTTTTTT
v_gene: TRBV28; len: 13; d_gene: .; abundance: .; j_gene: TRBJ2-1; CDR3aa: CASSLLGANEQFF; CDR3nt: TGTGCCAGCAGTTTACTAGGGGCGAATGAGCAGTTCTTC
v_gene: TRBV18; len: 13; d_gene: .; abundance: .; j_gene: TRBJ2-7; CDR3aa: CASSPRDSYEQYF; CDR3nt: TGTGCCAGCTCACCGAGAGACAGTTACGAGCAGTACTTC
v_gene: TRBV4-1; len: 15; d_gene: TRBD1; abundance: medium-sized; j_gene: TRBJ2-7; CDR3aa: CASSHGQGGPGEQYF; CDR3nt: TGCGCCAGCAGCCACGGACAGGGAGGCCCCGGGGAGCAGTACTTC
v_gene: TRBV7-2; len: 16; d_gene: .; abundance: .; j_gene: TRBJ1-5; CDR3aa: CASSPFGGLSNQPQHF; CDR3nt: TGTGCCAGCAGCCCCTTTGGGGGACTTAGCAATCAGCCCCAGCATTTT
v_gene: TRBV27; len: 15; d_gene: .; abundance: .; j_gene: TRBJ2-3; CDR3aa: CASSLSGQGGNTQYF; CDR3nt: TGTGCCAGCAGTTTATCTGGGCAGGGGGGAAATACGCAGTATTTT
v_gene: TRBV12-5; len: 16; d_gene: TRBD1; abundance: .; j_gene: TRBJ2-5; CDR3aa: CASGATGTGAWGTQYF; CDR3nt: TGTGCTAGTGGAGCCACGGGGACAGGGGCCTGGGGGACCCAGTACTTC
v_gene: TRBV5-4; len: 16; d_gene: .; abundance: large; j_gene: TRBJ2-7; CDR3aa: CASSLGRRGSSYEQYF; CDR3nt: TGTGCCAGCAGCTTGGGACGGCGGGGCAGCTCCTACGAGCAGTACTTC
v_gene: TRBV29-1; len: 13; d_gene: .; abundance: .; j_gene: TRBJ2-5; CDR3aa: CSVEWQAEETQYF; CDR3nt: TGCAGCGTTGAATGGCAGGCCGAAGAGACCCAGTACTTC
v_gene: TRBV27; len: 15; d_gene: .; abundance: few; j_gene: TRBJ2-1; CDR3aa: CASSPTGGGYNEQFF; CDR3nt: TGTGCCAGCAGCCCGACTGGGGGAGGATACAATGAGCAGTTCTTC
v_gene: TRBV7-9; len: 14; d_gene: .; abundance: .; j_gene: TRBJ2-7; CDR3aa: CASSLKGESYEQYF; CDR3nt: TGTGCCAGCAGCTTAAAGGGGGAGTCCTACGAGCAGTACTTC
v_gene: TRBV5-1; len: 14; d_gene: .; abundance: .; j_gene: TRBJ1-1; CDR3aa: CASSLRQSNTEAFF; CDR3nt: TGCGCCAGCAGCTTAAGACAGTCGAACACTGAAGCTTTCTTT
v_gene: TRBV15; len: 13; d_gene: .; abundance: once; j_gene: TRBJ1-5; CDR3aa: CATSWSSGQPQHF; CDR3nt: TGTGCCACCAGTTGGAGCTCGGGTCAGCCCCAGCATTTT
v_gene: TRBV5-1; len: 13; d_gene: .; abundance: .; j_gene: TRBJ2-7; CDR3aa: CASSQGLAYEQYF; CDR3nt: TGCGCCAGCAGCCAGGGACTCGCCTACGAGCAGTACTTC
v_gene: TRBV5-1; len: 17; d_gene: TRBD1; abundance: .; j_gene: TRBJ1-6; CDR3aa: CASSSPGQGAYNSPLHF; CDR3nt: TGCGCCAGCAGCTCCCCGGGACAGGGAGCCTATAATTCACCCCTCCACTTT
v_gene: TRBV11-2; len: 14; d_gene: .; abundance: .; j_gene: TRBJ2-1; CDR3aa: CASSLFRGANEQFF; CDR3nt: TGTGCCAGCAGCTTATTTCGGGGGGCAAATGAGCAGTTCTTC
v_gene: TRBV5-4; len: 15; d_gene: TRBD1; abundance: few; j_gene: TRBJ2-5; CDR3aa: CASSPGQGAGETQYF; CDR3nt: TGTGCCAGCAGCCCGGGACAGGGGGCCGGGGAGACCCAGTACTTC
v_gene: TRBV18; len: 13; d_gene: .; abundance: many; j_gene: TRBJ2-6; CDR3aa: CASSLTGANVLTF; CDR3nt: TGTGCCAGCTCACTCACTGGGGCCAACGTCCTGACTTTC
v_gene: TRBV6-5; len: 16; d_gene: TRBD2; abundance: few; j_gene: TRBJ2-2; CDR3aa: CASSYSSGGNTGELFF; CDR3nt: TGTGCCAGCAGCTACTCTAGCGGGGGGAACACCGGGGAGCTGTTTTTT
v_gene: TRBV19; len: 15; d_gene: TRBD1; abundance: .; j_gene: TRBJ2-2; CDR3aa: CASSPTGGRTGELFF; CDR3nt: TGTGCCAGTAGCCCGACAGGGGGCCGGACCGGGGAGCTGTTTTTT
v_gene: TRBV18; len: 13; d_gene: TRBD1; abundance: few; j_gene: TRBJ1-2; CDR3aa: CASSRTGYYGYTF; CDR3nt: TGTGCCAGCTCACGGACAGGGTACTATGGCTACACCTTC
v_gene: TRBV15; len: 15; d_gene: .; abundance: .; j_gene: TRBJ1-3; CDR3aa: CATSAERYSGNTIYF; CDR3nt: TGTGCCACCAGCGCCGAGAGGTACTCTGGAAACACCATATATTTT
v_gene: TRBV29-1; len: 17; d_gene: TRBD2; abundance: few; j_gene: TRBJ2-3; CDR3aa: CSVDAGTSGGAPDTQYF; CDR3nt: TGCAGCGTGGACGCCGGGACTAGCGGGGGGGCCCCAGATACGCAGTATTTT
v_gene: TRBV6-6; len: 14; d_gene: .; abundance: .; j_gene: TRBJ1-2; CDR3aa: CASSPGGGDYGYTF; CDR3nt: TGTGCCAGCAGTCCGGGGGGGGGAGACTATGGCTACACCTTC
v_gene: TRBV5-5; len: 15; d_gene: TRBD1; abundance: .; j_gene: TRBJ2-7; CDR3aa: CASSSGQGFGYEQYF; CDR3nt: TGTGCCAGCAGCTCGGGACAGGGGTTTGGGTACGAGCAGTACTTC
v_gene: TRBV10-2; len: 13; d_gene: TRBD1; abundance: .; j_gene: TRBJ2-1; CDR3aa: CASRTGARNEQFF; CDR3nt: TGCGCCAGTCGGACAGGGGCGAGGAATGAGCAGTTCTTC
v_gene: TRBV4-3; len: 16; d_gene: TRBD1; abundance: .; j_gene: TRBJ1-1; CDR3aa: CASSQVGQGARTEAFF; CDR3nt: TGCGCCAGCAGCCAAGTAGGTCAGGGGGCGCGGACTGAAGCTTTCTTT
v_gene: TRBV28; len: 13; d_gene: TRBD1; abundance: .; j_gene: TRBJ1-1; CDR3aa: CASSFVAGGLAFF; CDR3nt: TGTGCCAGCAGTTTCGTGGCAGGGGGCTTGGCTTTCTTT
v_gene: TRBV7-9; len: 15; d_gene: TRBD2; abundance: medium-sized; j_gene: TRBJ2-7; CDR3aa: CASSPGTRGGIEQYF; CDR3nt: TGTGCCAGCAGCCCCGGGACTAGAGGGGGAATCGAGCAGTACTTC
v_gene: TRBV9; len: 14; d_gene: .; abundance: .; j_gene: TRBJ1-3; CDR3aa: CASSPGFSGNTIYF; CDR3nt: TGTGCCAGCAGCCCAGGGTTTTCTGGAAACACCATATATTTT
v_gene: TRBV2; len: 15; d_gene: .; abundance: .; j_gene: TRBJ1-1; CDR3aa: CASSVATGQNTEAFF; CDR3nt: TGTGCCAGCAGTGTAGCTACCGGACAGAACACTGAAGCTTTCTTT
v_gene: TRBV7-2; len: 14; d_gene: TRBD1; abundance: few; j_gene: TRBJ2-7; CDR3aa: CASSLVGQVYEQYF; CDR3nt: TGTGCCAGCAGCTTAGTGGGACAGGTTTACGAGCAGTACTTC
v_gene: TRBV7-6; len: 14; d_gene: TRBD2; abundance: .; j_gene: TRBJ2-7; CDR3aa: CASSLGTSWGEQYF; CDR3nt: TGTGCCAGCAGCTTAGGGACTAGTTGGGGCGAGCAGTACTTC
v_gene: TRBV6-6; len: 15; d_gene: .; abundance: .; j_gene: TRBJ1-2; CDR3aa: CASSYSGGKLGGYTF; CDR3nt: TGTGCCAGCAGTTACTCTGGGGGGAAATTAGGTGGCTACACCTTC
v_gene: TRBV5-5; len: 15; d_gene: .; abundance: .; j_gene: TRBJ1-1; CDR3aa: CASGGTGFGWTEAFF; CDR3nt: TGTGCCAGCGGAGGAACAGGGTTCGGTTGGACTGAAGCTTTCTTT
v_gene: TRBV6-6; len: 16; d_gene: .; abundance: .; j_gene: TRBJ2-2; CDR3aa: CASSLGGTANTGELFF; CDR3nt: TGTGCCAGCAGTTTAGGAGGGACGGCGAACACCGGGGAGCTGTTTTTT
v_gene: TRBV4-3; len: 16; d_gene: .; abundance: few; j_gene: TRBJ1-4; CDR3aa: CASSQEGGILNEKLFF; CDR3nt: TGCGCCAGCAGCCAAGAAGGCGGGATTTTAAATGAAAAACTGTTTTTT
v_gene: TRBV9; len: 15; d_gene: .; abundance: .; j_gene: TRBJ2-1; CDR3aa: CASSVGTSSYNEQFF; CDR3nt: TGTGCCAGCAGCGTAGGCACGAGCTCCTACAATGAGCAGTTCTTC
v_gene: TRBV11-2; len: 12; d_gene: .; abundance: many; j_gene: TRBJ1-1; CDR3aa: CASSQGSTEAFF; CDR3nt: TGTGCCAGCAGCCAGGGCAGCACTGAAGCTTTCTTT
v_gene: TRBV9; len: 15; d_gene: .; abundance: once; j_gene: TRBJ2-1; CDR3aa: CASSPQGNSYNEQFF; CDR3nt: TGTGCCAGCAGCCCGCAGGGGAACTCCTACAATGAGCAGTTCTTC
v_gene: TRBV7-2; len: 14; d_gene: .; abundance: .; j_gene: TRBJ1-1; CDR3aa: CASSLGGGATEAFF; CDR3nt: TGTGCCAGCAGCTTAGGTGGGGGGGCTACTGAAGCTTTCTTT
v_gene: TRBV28; len: 17; d_gene: .; abundance: .; j_gene: TRBJ1-4; CDR3aa: CASSSRRDFSTNEKLFF; CDR3nt: TGTGCCAGCAGTTCCCGCCGGGACTTCTCTACTAATGAAAAACTGTTTTTT
v_gene: TRBV4-1; len: 14; d_gene: .; abundance: .; j_gene: TRBJ2-7; CDR3aa: CASSQGPSRGEQYF; CDR3nt: TGCGCCAGCAGCCAGGGTCCCTCCAGGGGCGAGCAGTACTTC
v_gene: TRBV27; len: 13; d_gene: .; abundance: .; j_gene: TRBJ1-5; CDR3aa: CASSPPGGQPQHF; CDR3nt: TGTGCCAGCAGTCCCCCCGGGGGTCAGCCCCAGCATTTT
v_gene: TRBV7-9; len: 13; d_gene: TRBD1; abundance: medium-sized; j_gene: TRBJ1-5; CDR3aa: CASSTGGNQPQHF; CDR3nt: TGTGCCAGCAGCACAGGGGGCAATCAGCCCCAGCATTTT
v_gene: TRBV7-7; len: 16; d_gene: TRBD2; abundance: .; j_gene: TRBJ2-5; CDR3aa: CASSLGGLVPQETQYF; CDR3nt: TGTGCTAGCAGCTTAGGTGGACTAGTGCCTCAAGAGACCCAGTACTTC
v_gene: TRBV6-6; len: 15; d_gene: TRBD1; abundance: medium-sized; j_gene: TRBJ2-7; CDR3aa: CASSSTGGGTYEQYF; CDR3nt: TGTGCCAGCAGTTCGACAGGGGGAGGCACCTACGAGCAGTACTTC
v_gene: TRBV15; len: 15; d_gene: TRBD1; abundance: .; j_gene: TRBJ1-1; CDR3aa: CATSRDRGFGTEAFF; CDR3nt: TGTGCCACCAGCAGAGACAGGGGGTTCGGCACTGAAGCTTTCTTT
v_gene: TRBV6-5; len: 14; d_gene: .; abundance: .; j_gene: TRBJ2-7; CDR3aa: CASSYGPGHGEQYF; CDR3nt: TGTGCCAGCAGTTACGGACCGGGACATGGAGAGCAGTACTTC
v_gene: TRBV7-6; len: 16; d_gene: TRBD1; abundance: .; j_gene: TRBJ2-7; CDR3aa: CASSLGIQGTGDEQYF; CDR3nt: TGTGCCAGCAGCTTAGGGATACAAGGGACAGGGGACGAGCAGTACTTC
v_gene: TRBV15; len: 15; d_gene: TRBD1; abundance: .; j_gene: TRBJ1-2; CDR3aa: CATSINRGRAYGYTF; CDR3nt: TGTGCCACCAGCATAAACAGGGGGCGCGCCTATGGCTACACCTTC
v_gene: TRBV11-1; len: 14; d_gene: TRBD2; abundance: .; j_gene: TRBJ2-7; CDR3aa: CASSLAETSSEQYF; CDR3nt: TGTGCCAGCAGCTTAGCGGAGACTAGCTCCGAGCAGTACTTC
v_gene: TRBV30; len: 13; d_gene: TRBD1; abundance: .; j_gene: TRBJ2-7; CDR3aa: CAWSPTGLGEQYF; CDR3nt: TGTGCCTGGAGTCCGACAGGGTTGGGCGAGCAGTACTTC
v_gene: TRBV5-4; len: 14; d_gene: TRBD1; abundance: .; j_gene: TRBJ2-7; CDR3aa: CASSLGQGSYEQYF; CDR3nt: TGTGCCAGCAGCTTGGGACAGGGATCCTACGAGCAGTACTTC
v_gene: TRBV21-1; len: 15; d_gene: .; abundance: medium-sized; j_gene: TRBJ2-7; CDR3aa: CASSNFSGGAYEQYF; CDR3nt: TGTGCCAGCAGCAACTTTAGCGGGGGGGCCTACGAGCAGTACTTC